A single T cell receptor (beta chain) is shown here with its context. Assay used: immunoSEQ multiplex PCR; TCRdb lists only in-frame clones, some missing. The data show some 150,000 clones, roughly 80% seen once. Losses at the gene ends were 2 bases for V and 5 bases for J; bases not matched to a gene: 3. The germline V gene encodes CDR1 SGHTA and CDR2 FQGTGA. The CDR3 runs to 15 residues. The data are from a study of T cell responses to AZD1222 COVID-19 vaccine. The TCR originated in an adult in good health. The sample consisted of peripheral blood, taken on day 0 of MenACWY control vaccination. This chain links TRBV7-3 with TRBJ2-1; 10 nucleotides match TRBD2. CDR3 nucleotide sequence: TGTGCCAGCAGCTTAGGACTAGCGGTAAACAATGAGCAGTTCTTC. This sequence encodes CASSLGLAVNNEQFF.